This is a list of T cell receptor beta chains from one sample in a study of a mutant IDH1 vaccine in newly diagnosed glioma. Profiled with immunoSEQ multiplex PCR; TCRdb holds only in-frame clones, not every one. Of 50,000 to 70,000 clones listed, roughly 81% are singletons. These TCRs are of unknown antigen specificity. The sample consisted of PBMCs, taken from a glioma patient whose treatment included an IDH1 peptide vaccine. The receptors here all came from a woman between 40 and 55 years old with glioma. Some clones in this sample may be carry-over from other donors' samples. CDR3s include the opening cysteine and the closing phenylalanine or tryptophan. D genes are given only for firm matches. The size entry is marked missing in some rows and otherwise reads once, few, many or a size class.

clone_size j_call d_call v_call cdr3_nt cdr3_aa
few TRBJ1-3 . TRBV11-2 TGTGCCAGCAGCTTAGATGGGGGCACCATATATTTT CASSLDGGTIYF
. TRBJ2-7 . TRBV5-5 TGTGCCAGCAGCTTGGGGGATTCAGGGACGCGGGCCTACGAGCAGTACTTC CASSLGDSGTRAYEQYF
few TRBJ1-5 TRBD1 TRBV30 TGTGCCTGCCATGATACCTCGACAGGGAGTAATCAGCCCCAGCATTTT CACHDTSTGSNQPQHF
. TRBJ2-2 TRBD1 TRBV18 TGTGCCAGCTCTCGTTCCGGGACAGCACACGGGGAGCTGTTTTTT CASSRSGTAHGELFF
few TRBJ2-7 . TRBV6-1 TGTGCCAGCAGCAGGACAGCCGCCTACGAGCAGTACTTC CASSRTAAYEQYF
once TRBJ2-5 . TRBV18 TGTGCCAGCTCACCTCCGTACCAAGAGACCCAGTACTTC CASSPPYQETQYF
. TRBJ2-6 . TRBV23-1 TGCGCCAGAGGAGGGGTGGGGGACTCTGGGGCCAACGTCCTGACTTTC CARGGVGDSGANVLTF
. TRBJ1-1 . TRBV7-8 TGTGCCAGCAGCTTAGCTGACGGCCTTATTCCTGAAGCTTTCTTT CASSLADGLIPEAFF
. TRBJ2-3 TRBD2 TRBV7-2 TGTGCCAGCAGCTTAGGGCGGGGGGTTTGGGATACGCAGTATTTT CASSLGRGVWDTQYF
. TRBJ2-3 TRBD2 TRBV19 TGTGCCAGTAGTACCCGTTTGCGGGGGGCGGGAGATACGCAGTATTTT CASSTRLRGAGDTQYF
. TRBJ1-3 . TRBV5-6 TGTGCCAGCAGCTTCGACAGGAGTACGGGAAACACCATATATTTT CASSFDRSTGNTIYF
. TRBJ1-2 . TRBV10-3 TGTGCCATCAGTGAGCCCGGACAGACAGCTAACTATGGCTACACCTTC CAISEPGQTANYGYTF
. TRBJ2-7 . TRBV4-3 TGCGCCAGCAGCCAAGAAGATCAGCCCCTATACGAGCAGTACTTC CASSQEDQPLYEQYF
. TRBJ1-2 TRBD1 TRBV5-1 TGCGCCAGCAGCGCGGGACAGAACTATGGCTACACCTTC CASSAGQNYGYTF
few TRBJ1-3 . TRBV11-2 TGTGCCAGCAGCCCCCGCTTATTAACCTCTGGAAACACCATATATTTT CASSPRLLTSGNTIYF
. TRBJ1-2 . TRBV5-7 TGTGCCAGCAGCTTACAGAAGGGGGGCAGGACGGGCTACACCTTC CASSLQKGGRTGYTF
. TRBJ2-1 TRBD1 TRBV10-3 TGTGCCATCAGTGGAAGGGGGCAGTACAATGAGCAGTTCTTC CAISGRGQYNEQFF
. TRBJ1-6 . TRBV5-1 TGCGCCAGCAGCGCCCGGGACGGCGGTAATTCACCCCTCCACTTT CASSARDGGNSPLHF
. TRBJ2-7 . TRBV4-3 TGCGCCAGCAGCCAAGACTTGGTCAACGAGCAGTACTTC CASSQDLVNEQYF
. TRBJ2-3 TRBD2 TRBV10-3 TGTGCCATCAGGGATAGCGGGGCAGATACGCAGTATTTT CAIRDSGADTQYF
. TRBJ2-2 . TRBV9 TGTGCCAGCAGCAAAGGCACCGGGGAGCTGTTTTTT CASSKGTGELFF
. TRBJ1-1 . TRBV7-3 TGTGCCAGCAGCGTATTAGGGGACACTGAAGCTTTCTTT CASSVLGDTEAFF
few TRBJ2-1 TRBD1 TRBV7-9 TGTGCCAGCAGCTCCGGGACAGGGCGAAATGAGCAGTTCTTC CASSSGTGRNEQFF
. TRBJ1-1 TRBD1 TRBV5-1 TGCGCCAGCAGCTTGGGGGCTTTTCCGGGACAGAATATGAAAGCTTTCTTT CASSLGAFPGQNMKAFF
medium-sized TRBJ1-4 . TRBV9 TGTGCCAGCAGCGCTCCGGGGGTTAATGAAAAACTGTTTTTT CASSAPGVNEKLFF
few TRBJ1-1 . TRBV2 TGTGCCAGCAGTCCGGGGGGAGCTGAAGCTTTCTTT CASSPGGAEAFF
. TRBJ2-1 . TRBV2 TGTGCCAGCAGGGGCAGGGGAGGGAAGTTCTTC CASRGRGGKFF
. TRBJ1-2 TRBD1 TRBV19 TGTGCCAGTAATCAAGACAGGGTATATGGCTACACCTTC CASNQDRVYGYTF
. TRBJ2-7 TRBD1 TRBV7-9 TGTGCCACCCTTAGACAGGGGGGCTCCTACGAGCAGTACTTC CATLRQGGSYEQYF
. TRBJ2-7 . TRBV18 TGTGCCAGCTCAACTTTGGGGAAGGTCCCATCCTACGAGCAGTACTTC CASSTLGKVPSYEQYF
. TRBJ1-3 . TRBV6-5 TGTGCCAGCCGGTGGGACTCGTCTGGAAACACCATATATTTT CASRWDSSGNTIYF
. TRBJ1-6 TRBD1 TRBV5-1 TGCGCCAGCTCCCTTGGGACAGGGGATAATTCACCCCTCCACTTT CASSLGTGDNSPLHF
. TRBJ2-2 TRBD2 TRBV2 TGTGCCAGCAGGGAGGGACTACCTTACACCGGGGAGCTGTTTTTT CASREGLPYTGELFF
few TRBJ1-1 . TRBV10-2 TGCGCCAGCAGGAGGGGAGAGGGGACTGAAGCTTTCTTT CASRRGEGTEAFF
. TRBJ1-6 . TRBV6-5 TGTGCCAGCAGTTACTGGGCCCAGTCCTATAATTCACCCCTCCACTTT CASSYWAQSYNSPLHF
once TRBJ2-5 TRBD1 TRBV7-2 TGTGCCAGCAGCTTAGATAGGACAGGTCGAGAGACCCAGTACTTC CASSLDRTGRETQYF
. TRBJ2-3 . TRBV19 TGTGCCAGTAGTATGGGGTTTAGCACAGATACGCAGTATTTT CASSMGFSTDTQYF
. TRBJ2-7 TRBD1 TRBV25-1 TGTGCCAGCAGTACGCTGAAGGGGACAGAGAGCTCCTACGAGCAGTACTTC CASSTLKGTESSYEQYF